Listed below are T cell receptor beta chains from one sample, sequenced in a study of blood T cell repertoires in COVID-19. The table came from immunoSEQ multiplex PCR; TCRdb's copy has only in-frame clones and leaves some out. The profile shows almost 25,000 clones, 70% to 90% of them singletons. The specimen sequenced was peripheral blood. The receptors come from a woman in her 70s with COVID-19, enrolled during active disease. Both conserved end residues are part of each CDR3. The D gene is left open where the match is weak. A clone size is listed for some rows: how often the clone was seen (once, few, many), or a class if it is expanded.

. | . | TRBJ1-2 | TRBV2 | TGTGCCAGCAGAATCGGGACACTCTATGGCTACACCTTC | CASRIGTLYGYTF
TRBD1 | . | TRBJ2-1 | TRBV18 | TGTGCCAGCTCAACTACGACAGGGGTCAATGAGCAGTTCTTC | CASSTTTGVNEQFF
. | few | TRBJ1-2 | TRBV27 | TGTGCCAGCAGCGCGGGACGTATCCGTCAAGGCTACACCTTC | CASSAGRIRQGYTF
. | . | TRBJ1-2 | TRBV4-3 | TGCGCCAGCAGCCAAGATTTTGGGGCGGGGGACTATGGCTACACCTTC | CASSQDFGAGDYGYTF
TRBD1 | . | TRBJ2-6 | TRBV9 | TGTGCCAGCAGCTCTCACAGGGGGCCCGGGGCCAACGTCCTGACTTTC | CASSSHRGPGANVLTF
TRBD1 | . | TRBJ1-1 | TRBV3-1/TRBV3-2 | TGTGCCAGCAGCCTGGGACAGGCGAACACTGAAGCTTTCTTT | CASSLGQANTEAFF
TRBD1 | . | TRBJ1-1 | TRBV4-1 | TGCGCCAGCAGCCAGGCGTTCAGGGGGCGGGATACTGAAGCTTTCTTT | CASSQAFRGRDTEAFF
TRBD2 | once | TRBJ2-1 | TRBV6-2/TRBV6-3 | TGTGCCAGCAGTTTCATAGCGGGAGAGATATACAATGAGCAGTTCTTC | CASSFIAGEIYNEQFF
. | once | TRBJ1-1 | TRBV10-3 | TGTGCCACTAAACCCGGACAGATGAACACTGAAGCTTTCTTT | CATKPGQMNTEAFF
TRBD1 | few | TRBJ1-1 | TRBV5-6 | TGTGCCAGCAGCTGGGGACAGGTGAACACTGAAGCTTTCTTT | CASSWGQVNTEAFF
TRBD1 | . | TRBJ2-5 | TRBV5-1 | TGCGCCAGCAGCCCTGGGACAGGGGCGGAAGAGACCCAGTACTTC | CASSPGTGAEETQYF
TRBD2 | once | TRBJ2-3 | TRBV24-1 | TGTGCCACCAGTGACCCCTTAGCGGGAGGGAGAGATACGCAGTATTTT | CATSDPLAGGRDTQYF
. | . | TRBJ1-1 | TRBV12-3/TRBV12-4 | TGTGCCAGCACCGACTCTGAAGCTTTTTTCTTT | CASTDSEAFFF
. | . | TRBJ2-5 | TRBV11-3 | TGTGCCAGCAGCTTAGAGGCCCGTCAAGAGACCCAGTACTTC | CASSLEARQETQYF
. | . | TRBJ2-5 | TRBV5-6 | TGTGCCAGCGGAAACCAGCAGGGGCACCAAGAGACCCAGTACTTC | CASGNQQGHQETQYF
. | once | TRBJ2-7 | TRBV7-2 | TGTGCCAGCAGTCCTCGACAGGCCTCCTACGAGCAGTACTTC | CASSPRQASYEQYF
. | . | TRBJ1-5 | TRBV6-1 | TGTGCCAGCAGTGGGAGGACAGTCAGCCTTAGCAATCAGCCCCAGCATTTT | CASSGRTVSLSNQPQHF
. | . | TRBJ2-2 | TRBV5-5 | TGTGCCAGCAGCTCTGCGGGACTTACAACCGGGGAGCTGTTTTTT | CASSSAGLTTGELFF
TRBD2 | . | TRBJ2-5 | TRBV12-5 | TGTGCTAGTGGTTTGGACGGGACTAGCCGTGAGACCCAGTACTTC | CASGLDGTSRETQYF
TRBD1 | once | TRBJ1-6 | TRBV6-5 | TGTGCCAGCAGTTCCCGAGGACAGGCCGTCGATTCACCCCTCCACTTT | CASSSRGQAVDSPLHF
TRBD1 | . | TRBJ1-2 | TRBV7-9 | TGTGCCAGCAGCTCTTCCCAACAGGGGCCCTACACCTTC | CASSSSQQGPYTF
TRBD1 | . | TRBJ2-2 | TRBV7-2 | TGTGCCAGCAGCCGCGGACAGGGGAACACCGGGGAGCTGTTTTTT | CASSRGQGNTGELFF
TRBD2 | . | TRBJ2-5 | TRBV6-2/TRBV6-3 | TGTGCCAGCAGTTCATGGACTAGCGGGGGTTTGGAGACCCAGTACTTC | CASSSWTSGGLETQYF
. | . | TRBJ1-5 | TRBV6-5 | TGTGCCAGCAGTCGCTCAACTGCAGGGAATCAGCCCCAGCATTTT | CASSRSTAGNQPQHF
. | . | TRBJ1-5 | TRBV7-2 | TGTGCCAGCAGGTTCGGCAGGGGAGATCAGCCCCAGCATTTT | CASRFGRGDQPQHF
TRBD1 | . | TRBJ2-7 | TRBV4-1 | TGCGCCAGCAGCCAACCGGGACAGGGGGCCTACGAGCAGTACTTC | CASSQPGQGAYEQYF